This T cell receptor (beta chain) was profiled in a study of technical replicates of blood from a few donors. Here immunoSEQ multiplex PCR was the method, and the copy in TCRdb shows in-frame clones only, minus some. The table has 60,000 to 90,000 clones, approximately 97% seen once; the top ten hold around 0.18%. The CDR3 totals 17 residues. CDR1 is SGHRS, CDR2 YFSETQ, per germline. Unmatched junction bases numbered 7, after V lost 0 bases and J lost 9 bases. The chain is built from TRBV5-1 and TRBJ1-6; 12 bases are shared with TRBD1. The TCR originated in a human donor in good health. Sequences were obtained from T cells isolated from PBMCs. CDR3 coding DNA: TGCGCCAGCAGCTTGGCCCCGGGACAGGGGGCGGCTTCACCCCTCCACTTT. Translation gives CASSLAPGQGAASPLHF. Using reference TRBV5-1 and TRBJ1-6 for the parts outside the CDR3, the full variable domain is KAGVTQTPRYLIKTRGQQVTLSCSPISGHRSVSWYQQTPGQGLQFLFEYFSETQRNKGNFPGRFSGRQFSNSRSEMNVSTLELGDSALYLCASSLAPGQGAASPLHFGNGTRLTVT.